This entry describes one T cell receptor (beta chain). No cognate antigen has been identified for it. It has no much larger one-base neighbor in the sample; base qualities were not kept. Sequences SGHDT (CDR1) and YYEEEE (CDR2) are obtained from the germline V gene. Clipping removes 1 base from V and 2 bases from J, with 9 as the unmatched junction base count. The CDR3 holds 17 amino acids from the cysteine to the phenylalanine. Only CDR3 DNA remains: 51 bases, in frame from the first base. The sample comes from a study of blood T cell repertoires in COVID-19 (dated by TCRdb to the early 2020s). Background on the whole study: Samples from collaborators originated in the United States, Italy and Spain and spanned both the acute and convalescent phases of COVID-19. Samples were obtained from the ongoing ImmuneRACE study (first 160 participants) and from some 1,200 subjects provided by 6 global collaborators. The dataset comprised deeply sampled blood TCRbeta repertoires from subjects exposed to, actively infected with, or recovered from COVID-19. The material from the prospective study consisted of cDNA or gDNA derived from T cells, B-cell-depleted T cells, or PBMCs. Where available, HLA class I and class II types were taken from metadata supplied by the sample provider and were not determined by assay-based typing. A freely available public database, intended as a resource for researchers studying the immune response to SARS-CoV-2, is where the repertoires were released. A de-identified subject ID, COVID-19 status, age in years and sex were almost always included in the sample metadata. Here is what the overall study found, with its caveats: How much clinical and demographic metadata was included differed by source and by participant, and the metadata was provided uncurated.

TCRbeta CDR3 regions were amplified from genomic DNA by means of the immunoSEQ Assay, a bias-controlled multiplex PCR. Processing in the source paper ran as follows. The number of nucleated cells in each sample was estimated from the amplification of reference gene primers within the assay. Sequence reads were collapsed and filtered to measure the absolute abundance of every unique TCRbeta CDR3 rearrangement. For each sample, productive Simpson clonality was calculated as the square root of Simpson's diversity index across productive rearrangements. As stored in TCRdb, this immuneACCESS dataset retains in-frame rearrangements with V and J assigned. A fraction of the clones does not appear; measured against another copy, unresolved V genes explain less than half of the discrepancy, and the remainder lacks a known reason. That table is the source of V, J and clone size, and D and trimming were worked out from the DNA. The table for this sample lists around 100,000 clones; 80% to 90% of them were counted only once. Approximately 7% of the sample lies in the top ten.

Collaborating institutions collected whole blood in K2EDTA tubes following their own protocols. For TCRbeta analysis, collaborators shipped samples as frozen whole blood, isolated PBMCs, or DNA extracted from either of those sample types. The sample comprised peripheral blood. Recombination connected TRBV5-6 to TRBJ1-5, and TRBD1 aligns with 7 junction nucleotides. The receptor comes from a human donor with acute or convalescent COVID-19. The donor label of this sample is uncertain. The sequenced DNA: TGTGCCAGCAGCTTGCTCGGACAGGATGGTGGCAATCAGCCCCAGCATTTT. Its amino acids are CASSLLGQDGGNQPQHF.